The following is a T cell receptor (beta chain) sequence with its context. How the authors handled the data: Amplification of reference gene primers provided the estimated nucleated cell counts. The protocol was immunoSEQ multiplex PCR, while the TCRdb copy is restricted to in-frame clones and leaves out a portion. That table gives V, J and clone size, and the DNA gave D and trimming. The data hold about 260,000 clones, with approximately 84% observed a single time. The data were taken from a study of blood T cell repertoires in COVID-19. Study-wide context: Both acute and convalescent COVID-19 samples were obtained from the United States, Italy and Spain. The analysed material was cDNA or gDNA that came from T cells, B-cell-depleted T cells, or PBMCs.

The ends lost 8 bases at V and 4 bases at J; junction bases unmatched: 4. Germline V gene sequence: CDR1 MNHEY, CDR2 SVGAGI. CDR3 length equals 13 residues. This clonotype was sampled from a woman older than 75 with acute or convalescent COVID-19. The genes are TRBV6-5 and TRBJ2-7, with TRBD2 identical over 11 bases. The sequenced sample consisted of peripheral blood. The CDR3 bases are TGTGCCAGCGAGGGACTAGCGGTTTACGAGCAGTACTTC. This codes for CASEGLAVYEQYF.